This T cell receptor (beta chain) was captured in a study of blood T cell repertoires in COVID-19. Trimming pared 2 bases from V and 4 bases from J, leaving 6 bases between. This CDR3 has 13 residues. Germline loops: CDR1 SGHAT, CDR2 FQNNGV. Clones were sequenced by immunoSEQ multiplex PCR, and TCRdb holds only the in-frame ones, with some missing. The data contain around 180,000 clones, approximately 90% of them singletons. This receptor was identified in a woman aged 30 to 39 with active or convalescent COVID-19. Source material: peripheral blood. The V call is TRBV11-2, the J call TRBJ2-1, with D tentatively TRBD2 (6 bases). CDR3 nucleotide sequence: TGTGCCAGCAGCTTACTAGCGTACAATGAGCAGTTCTTC. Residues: CASSLLAYNEQFF.